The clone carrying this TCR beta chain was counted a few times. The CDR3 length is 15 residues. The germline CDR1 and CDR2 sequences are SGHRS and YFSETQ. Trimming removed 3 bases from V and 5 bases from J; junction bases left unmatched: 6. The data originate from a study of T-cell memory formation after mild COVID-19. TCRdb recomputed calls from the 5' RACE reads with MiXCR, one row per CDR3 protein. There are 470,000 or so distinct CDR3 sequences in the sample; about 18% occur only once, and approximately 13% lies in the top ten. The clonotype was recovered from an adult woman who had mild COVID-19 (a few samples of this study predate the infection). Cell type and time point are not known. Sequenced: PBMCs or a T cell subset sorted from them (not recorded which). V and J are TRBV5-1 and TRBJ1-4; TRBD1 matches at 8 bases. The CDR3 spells CASSSGTGGNEKLFF. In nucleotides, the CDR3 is TGCGCCAGCAGCTCCGGGACAGGAGGAAATGAAAAACTGTTTTTT.